This entry is about one TCR beta chain. These data come from a study of blood T cell repertoires in COVID-19. Study overall: From T cells, B-cell-depleted T cells, or PBMCs came the material, which was cDNA or gDNA.

Profiled with immunoSEQ multiplex PCR; TCRdb holds only in-frame clones, not every one. The sample lists 350,000 or so clones, over 85% seen once, with 3% to 4.5% in the top ten. Seattle patient enrollment occurred during active infection, with longitudinal follow-up thereafter. This CDR3 contains 14 residues. Trimming stripped 5 bases from V and 1 base from J, with 11 bases between. Per germline, CDR1 SEHNR and CDR2 FQNEAQ (reference sequence). The TCR originated in an older woman with COVID-19, enrolled during active disease. The rearrangement uses TRBV7-9 and TRBJ1-1; D not certain. The sample comprised peripheral blood. The CDR3 coding sequence is TGTGCCAGCAGCCCAACAGCAGGGAACACTGAAGCTTTCTTT. This sequence encodes CASSPTAGNTEAFF.